The text below deals with one TCR beta chain. What it binds is not known. After extraction with the RNeasy kit, about 0.45 to 1 ug of the RNA was reverse transcribed using random hexamers. A multiplex approach, immunoSEQ multiplex PCR, amplified TCR beta CDR3 across 54 Vbeta and 13 Jbeta. TCRdb independently ran MiXCR on the immunoSEQ multiplex PCR reads; one entry per CDR3 protein. Of about 150,000 distinct CDR3 sequences detected, approximately 94% appear once; the ten largest clones hold over 0.075%. The record originates from a study of CD8 T cells in Susac syndrome. Findings of the study overall: Clonal expansion was missing from Susac syndrome CD4+ T cell repertoires.

Negative isolation was used for CD8+ and CD4+ T cells and FACS enrichment for TEMRA cells. Germline CDR1 SGHTA, CDR2 FQGNSA. The CDR3 is 16 residues long. V was pared by 3 bases and J by 4 bases, with 17 bases between. Specimen: CD4+ T cells from PBMCs. The TCR sequence derives from a human donor with Susac syndrome. V gene TRBV7-2 combines with J gene TRBJ2-3; D is ambiguous. The CDR3 bases are TGTGCCAGCAGCTTTTCCGATAAGGGAAGGGCAGATACGCAGTATTTT. Its translation is CASSFSDKGRADTQYF.